One and the same sample provided the 5 T cell receptor beta chains below, sequenced in a study of T cells in women clearing cervical HPV infection. Repertoires were generated with immunoSEQ multiplex PCR, while TCRdb's copy carries only in-frame clones and drops some. The sample holds about 20,000 clones. Material: blood buffy coat. The source of these receptors is a woman aged 18-70 years with a cervical HPV16 infection that either progressed to CIN3+ or cleared (not recorded which).

Worth noting for this clone: The read stops 3 residues short of the end of the CDR3; the missing end is completed from the germline J gene. The chain uses TRBV28 and TRBJ1-2; 7 bases align to TRBD1. V was clipped by 6 bases and J by 3 bases; unmatched bases: 16. The germline V gene has CDR1 MDHEN and CDR2 SYDVKM. The CDR3 contains 17 residues. The CDR3 reads CASRVGGHWRGDYGYTF. Incomplete CDR3 DNA: TGTGCCAGCAGAGTAGGGGGCCACTGGAGGGGGGACTATGGC.

The sequenced part of the CDR3 DNA is TGTGCCTGGAGTGTAGGCGGAGGGGCTGATGAAAAG. It translates to CAWSVGGGADEK. The whole CDR3 region reads CAWSVGGGADEKLFF. The chain has TRBV30 and TRBJ2-2, with a possible D match to TRBD2 (6 bases). Read coverage stops 3 residues before the CDR3 terminus; the germline J gene supplies the remainder. CDR3 length: 15 residues. CDR1 and CDR2 from the germline V gene are GTSNPN and SVGIG (reference sequence). Complete variable domain (other parts from reference TRBV30 and TRBJ2-2): SQTIHQWPATLVQPVGSPLSLECTVEGTSNPNLYWYRQAAGRGLQLLFYSVGIGQISSEVPQNLSASRPQDRQFILSSKKLLLSDSGFYLCAWSVGGGADEKLFFGEGSRLTVL.

Comment on this clone: The read halts 3 residues ahead of the CDR3 end, with the missing end drawn from the germline J gene. J is TRBJ1-1 and V is TRBV19; weak D call: TRBD1 (5 bases). Germline CDR1 is LNHDA and CDR2 is SQIVND (reference sequence). This CDR3 is 14 amino acids long. Trimming left V 8 bases short and J 4 bases short, with 17 bases between. The sequenced part of the CDR3 DNA is TGTGCCAGTTCCCCCGGGCAGGGAGGCACTGAA. This gives the protein CASSPGQGGTE. The whole CDR3 protein reads CASSPGQGGTEAFF.

Concerning this clone: The read comes to an end 3 residues before the CDR3 does, leaving the germline J gene to fill in the end. V and J are TRBV29-1 and TRBJ1-2; 9 bases are a match to TRBD1. This CDR3 has 13 residues. Germline CDR1 is SQVTM and CDR2 is ANQGSEA. The J segment lost 1 base and the V segment lost 6 bases, leaving 3 bases of the junction unmatched. CDR3 region: CSVRTGVNYGYTF. Incomplete CDR3 DNA: TGCAGCGTCCGGACAGGGGTTAACTATGGC.

Notes on this clone: The read gets to within 3 residues of the CDR3 end, and the germline J gene fills in the rest. The V gene is TRBV10-3, the J gene TRBJ1-5; 7 nucleotides match TRBD1. The V segment lost 11 bases and the J segment 3 bases; nucleotides outside the gene matches: 10. CDR1 and CDR2 (germline): ENHRY, SYGVKD. The CDR3 has 14 amino acids. CDR3 bases read: TGTGCCTCCCGGCCCGGACAGGTCAATCAGCCC. Protein product: CASRPGQVNQP. The full CDR3 protein reads CASRPGQVNQPQHF.